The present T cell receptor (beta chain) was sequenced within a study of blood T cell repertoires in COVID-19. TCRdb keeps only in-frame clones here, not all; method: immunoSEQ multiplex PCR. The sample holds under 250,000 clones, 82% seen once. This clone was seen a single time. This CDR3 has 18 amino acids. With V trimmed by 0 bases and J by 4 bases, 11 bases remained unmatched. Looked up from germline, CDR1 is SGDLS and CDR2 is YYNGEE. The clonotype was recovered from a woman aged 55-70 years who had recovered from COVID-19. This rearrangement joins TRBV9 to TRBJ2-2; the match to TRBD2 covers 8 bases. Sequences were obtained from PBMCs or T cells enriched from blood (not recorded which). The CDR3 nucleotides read TGTGCCAGCAGCGTAGATCCAGCGGGAGAGTCCGCCACCGGGGAGCTGTTTTTT. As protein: CASSVDPAGESATGELFF.